Below, 2 T cell receptor beta chains from the same sample are listed, as sequenced in a study of cytomegalovirus exposure and HLA in healthy donors. 60 Vbeta and 13 Jbeta primers were used in PCR. Measured with immunoSEQ multiplex PCR; TCRdb has only the in-frame clones, and not every one. This table holds some 98,000 clones, 81% found once. The sample was PBMCs. The receptors shown here come from a man in his forties in good health and CMV-seronegative.

This clone has a single count. This chain connects TRBV19 to TRBJ1-4; TRBD1 matches 8 bases. The V and J ends lost 5 bases and 8 bases, in that order; junction bases with no gene match: 7. The CDR3 runs to 14 residues. Per the germline V gene, CDR1 is LNHDA and CDR2 is SQIVND (reference sequence). As DNA, the CDR3 is TGTGCCAGTAGTCCAGGGGGCACTAGGGAAAAACTGTTTTTT. Its protein is CASSPGGTREKLFF.

In its sample, this clone was seen once. The CDR3 bases are TGTGCCAGTACCCGTCAGGGGGGAAACACTGAAGCTTTCTTT. Encoded protein: CASTRQGGNTEAFF. This sequence joins TRBV19 and TRBJ1-1, with TRBD1 matching 7 bases. This CDR3 is 14 amino acids long. Germline V lookup: CDR1 LNHDA, CDR2 SQIVND (reference sequence). The trim removed 7 bases at V and 2 bases at J, leaving 7 bases unmatched.